This TCR beta chain is from a study of shared T cell receptors in the human thymus. The CDR3 is 19 residues long. CDR1 is MDHEN and CDR2 is SYDVKM in the germline V gene. V gave up 3 bases and J gave up 7 bases, with 27 bases separating them. TCRdb's table, derived via immunoSEQ multiplex PCR, lists solely in-frame clones and lacks some. In the table there are about 380,000 clones, over 90% of which are singletons. The specimen sequenced was thymocytes. This sequence was found in a human donor. This chain connects TRBV28 to TRBJ1-4, with D tentatively TRBD1 (5 bases). The CDR3 is CASSFFKGTLGGKREKLFF. The CDR3 DNA sequence: TGTGCCAGCAGTTTCTTTAAAGGGACGCTAGGAGGGAAGCGTGAAAAACTGTTTTTT.